This T cell receptor beta chain was recovered during a study of response to subunit inactivated influenza vaccine. Study-level results: Few new T cells, the authors suggested, are recruited by each seasonal influenza vaccination.

From the RT-PCR reads, TCRdb called clonotypes with MiXCR, one entry per CDR3 protein. The data contain 700,000 to 800,000 distinct CDR3 sequences, less than 20% of them singletons. For this clonotype: The antigen is undetermined.

V shed 4 bases and J 0 bases; nucleotides not matched to a gene: 4. There are 16 residues in the CDR3. Germline V gene sequence: CDR1 SGHRS, CDR2 YFSETQ. This chain uses TRBV5-1 with TRBJ2-3; TRBD1 matches 11 bases. Sequencing used PBMCs from blood, obtained more than 4 days after vaccination. The source of this sequence is a middle-aged man who received an inactivated influenza vaccine. The CDR3 loop is CASSGTGGSSTDTQYF. CDR3 in DNA: TGCGCCAGCAGCGGGACAGGGGGATCTAGCACAGATACGCAGTATTTT.